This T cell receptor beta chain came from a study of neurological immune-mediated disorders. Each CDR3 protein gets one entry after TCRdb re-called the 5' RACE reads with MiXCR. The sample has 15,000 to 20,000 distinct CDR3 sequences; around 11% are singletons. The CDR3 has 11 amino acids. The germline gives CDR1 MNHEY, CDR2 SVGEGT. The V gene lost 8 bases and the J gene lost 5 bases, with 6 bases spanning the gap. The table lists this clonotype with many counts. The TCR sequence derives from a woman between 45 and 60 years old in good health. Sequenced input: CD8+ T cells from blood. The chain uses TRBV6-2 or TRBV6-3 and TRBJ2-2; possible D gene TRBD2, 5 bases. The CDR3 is CASGGTGELFF. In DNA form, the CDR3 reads TGTGCCAGCGGCGGGACCGGGGAGCTGTTTTTT.